This T cell receptor beta chain was captured in a study of cytomegalovirus exposure and HLA in healthy donors. Between the trimmed V and J ends, which lost 4 bases and 2 bases, there was a span of 14 bases. Germline-derived CDR1 and CDR2 are SGHRS and YFSETQ. This CDR3 spans 15 amino acids. In the PCR, 60 Vbeta and 13 Jbeta primers were used. The protocol was immunoSEQ multiplex PCR, while the TCRdb copy is restricted to in-frame clones and leaves out a portion. The sample table includes about 170,000 clones. Sequencing was done on a sample of PBMCs. The receptor comes from a woman between 18 and 29 years old in good health and CMV-seropositive. The J gene is TRBJ2-3, the V gene TRBV5-1, with a weak D call TRBD1 (5 bases). The DNA for the CDR3 is TGCGCCAGCAGCCGAGCCCAGGGAACCACAGATACGCAGTATTTT. The encoded protein is CASSRAQGTTDTQYF. Combining the CDR3 with reference TRBV5-1 and TRBJ2-3 gives the whole variable domain KAGVTQTPRYLIKTRGQQVTLSCSPISGHRSVSWYQQTPGQGLQFLFEYFSETQRNKGNFPGRFSGRQFSNSRSEMNVSTLELGDSALYLCASSRAQGTTDTQYFGPGTRLTVL.